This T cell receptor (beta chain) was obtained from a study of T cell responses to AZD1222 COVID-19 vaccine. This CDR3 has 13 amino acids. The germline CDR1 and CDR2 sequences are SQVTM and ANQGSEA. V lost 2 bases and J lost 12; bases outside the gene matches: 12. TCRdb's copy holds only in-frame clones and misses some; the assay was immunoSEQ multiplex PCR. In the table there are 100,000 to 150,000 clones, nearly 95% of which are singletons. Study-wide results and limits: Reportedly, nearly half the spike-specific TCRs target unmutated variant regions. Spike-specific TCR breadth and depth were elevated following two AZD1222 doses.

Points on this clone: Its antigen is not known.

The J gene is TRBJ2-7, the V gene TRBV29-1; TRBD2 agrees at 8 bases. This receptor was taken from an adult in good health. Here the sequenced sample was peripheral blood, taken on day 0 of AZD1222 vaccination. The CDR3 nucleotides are TGCAGCGTTGAATCTGGGATTAGCGGGATAAGGTACTTC. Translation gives CSVESGISGIRYF.